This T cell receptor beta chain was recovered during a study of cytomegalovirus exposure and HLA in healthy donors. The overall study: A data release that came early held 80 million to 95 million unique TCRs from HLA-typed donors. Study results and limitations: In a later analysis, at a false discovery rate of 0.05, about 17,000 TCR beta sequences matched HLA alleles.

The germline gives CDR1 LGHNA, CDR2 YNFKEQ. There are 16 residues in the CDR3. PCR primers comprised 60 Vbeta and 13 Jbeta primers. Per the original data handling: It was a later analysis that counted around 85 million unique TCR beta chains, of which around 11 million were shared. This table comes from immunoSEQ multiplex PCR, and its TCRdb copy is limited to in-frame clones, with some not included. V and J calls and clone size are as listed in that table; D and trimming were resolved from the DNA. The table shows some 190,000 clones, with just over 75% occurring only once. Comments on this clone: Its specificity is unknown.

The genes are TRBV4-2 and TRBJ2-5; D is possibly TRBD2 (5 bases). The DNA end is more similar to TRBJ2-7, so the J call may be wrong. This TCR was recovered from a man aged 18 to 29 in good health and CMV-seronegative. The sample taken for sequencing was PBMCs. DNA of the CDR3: TGTGCCAGCAGCCAAGATAACGGGGAAATGTCCTACGAGCAGTACTTC. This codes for CASSQDNGEMSYEQYF.